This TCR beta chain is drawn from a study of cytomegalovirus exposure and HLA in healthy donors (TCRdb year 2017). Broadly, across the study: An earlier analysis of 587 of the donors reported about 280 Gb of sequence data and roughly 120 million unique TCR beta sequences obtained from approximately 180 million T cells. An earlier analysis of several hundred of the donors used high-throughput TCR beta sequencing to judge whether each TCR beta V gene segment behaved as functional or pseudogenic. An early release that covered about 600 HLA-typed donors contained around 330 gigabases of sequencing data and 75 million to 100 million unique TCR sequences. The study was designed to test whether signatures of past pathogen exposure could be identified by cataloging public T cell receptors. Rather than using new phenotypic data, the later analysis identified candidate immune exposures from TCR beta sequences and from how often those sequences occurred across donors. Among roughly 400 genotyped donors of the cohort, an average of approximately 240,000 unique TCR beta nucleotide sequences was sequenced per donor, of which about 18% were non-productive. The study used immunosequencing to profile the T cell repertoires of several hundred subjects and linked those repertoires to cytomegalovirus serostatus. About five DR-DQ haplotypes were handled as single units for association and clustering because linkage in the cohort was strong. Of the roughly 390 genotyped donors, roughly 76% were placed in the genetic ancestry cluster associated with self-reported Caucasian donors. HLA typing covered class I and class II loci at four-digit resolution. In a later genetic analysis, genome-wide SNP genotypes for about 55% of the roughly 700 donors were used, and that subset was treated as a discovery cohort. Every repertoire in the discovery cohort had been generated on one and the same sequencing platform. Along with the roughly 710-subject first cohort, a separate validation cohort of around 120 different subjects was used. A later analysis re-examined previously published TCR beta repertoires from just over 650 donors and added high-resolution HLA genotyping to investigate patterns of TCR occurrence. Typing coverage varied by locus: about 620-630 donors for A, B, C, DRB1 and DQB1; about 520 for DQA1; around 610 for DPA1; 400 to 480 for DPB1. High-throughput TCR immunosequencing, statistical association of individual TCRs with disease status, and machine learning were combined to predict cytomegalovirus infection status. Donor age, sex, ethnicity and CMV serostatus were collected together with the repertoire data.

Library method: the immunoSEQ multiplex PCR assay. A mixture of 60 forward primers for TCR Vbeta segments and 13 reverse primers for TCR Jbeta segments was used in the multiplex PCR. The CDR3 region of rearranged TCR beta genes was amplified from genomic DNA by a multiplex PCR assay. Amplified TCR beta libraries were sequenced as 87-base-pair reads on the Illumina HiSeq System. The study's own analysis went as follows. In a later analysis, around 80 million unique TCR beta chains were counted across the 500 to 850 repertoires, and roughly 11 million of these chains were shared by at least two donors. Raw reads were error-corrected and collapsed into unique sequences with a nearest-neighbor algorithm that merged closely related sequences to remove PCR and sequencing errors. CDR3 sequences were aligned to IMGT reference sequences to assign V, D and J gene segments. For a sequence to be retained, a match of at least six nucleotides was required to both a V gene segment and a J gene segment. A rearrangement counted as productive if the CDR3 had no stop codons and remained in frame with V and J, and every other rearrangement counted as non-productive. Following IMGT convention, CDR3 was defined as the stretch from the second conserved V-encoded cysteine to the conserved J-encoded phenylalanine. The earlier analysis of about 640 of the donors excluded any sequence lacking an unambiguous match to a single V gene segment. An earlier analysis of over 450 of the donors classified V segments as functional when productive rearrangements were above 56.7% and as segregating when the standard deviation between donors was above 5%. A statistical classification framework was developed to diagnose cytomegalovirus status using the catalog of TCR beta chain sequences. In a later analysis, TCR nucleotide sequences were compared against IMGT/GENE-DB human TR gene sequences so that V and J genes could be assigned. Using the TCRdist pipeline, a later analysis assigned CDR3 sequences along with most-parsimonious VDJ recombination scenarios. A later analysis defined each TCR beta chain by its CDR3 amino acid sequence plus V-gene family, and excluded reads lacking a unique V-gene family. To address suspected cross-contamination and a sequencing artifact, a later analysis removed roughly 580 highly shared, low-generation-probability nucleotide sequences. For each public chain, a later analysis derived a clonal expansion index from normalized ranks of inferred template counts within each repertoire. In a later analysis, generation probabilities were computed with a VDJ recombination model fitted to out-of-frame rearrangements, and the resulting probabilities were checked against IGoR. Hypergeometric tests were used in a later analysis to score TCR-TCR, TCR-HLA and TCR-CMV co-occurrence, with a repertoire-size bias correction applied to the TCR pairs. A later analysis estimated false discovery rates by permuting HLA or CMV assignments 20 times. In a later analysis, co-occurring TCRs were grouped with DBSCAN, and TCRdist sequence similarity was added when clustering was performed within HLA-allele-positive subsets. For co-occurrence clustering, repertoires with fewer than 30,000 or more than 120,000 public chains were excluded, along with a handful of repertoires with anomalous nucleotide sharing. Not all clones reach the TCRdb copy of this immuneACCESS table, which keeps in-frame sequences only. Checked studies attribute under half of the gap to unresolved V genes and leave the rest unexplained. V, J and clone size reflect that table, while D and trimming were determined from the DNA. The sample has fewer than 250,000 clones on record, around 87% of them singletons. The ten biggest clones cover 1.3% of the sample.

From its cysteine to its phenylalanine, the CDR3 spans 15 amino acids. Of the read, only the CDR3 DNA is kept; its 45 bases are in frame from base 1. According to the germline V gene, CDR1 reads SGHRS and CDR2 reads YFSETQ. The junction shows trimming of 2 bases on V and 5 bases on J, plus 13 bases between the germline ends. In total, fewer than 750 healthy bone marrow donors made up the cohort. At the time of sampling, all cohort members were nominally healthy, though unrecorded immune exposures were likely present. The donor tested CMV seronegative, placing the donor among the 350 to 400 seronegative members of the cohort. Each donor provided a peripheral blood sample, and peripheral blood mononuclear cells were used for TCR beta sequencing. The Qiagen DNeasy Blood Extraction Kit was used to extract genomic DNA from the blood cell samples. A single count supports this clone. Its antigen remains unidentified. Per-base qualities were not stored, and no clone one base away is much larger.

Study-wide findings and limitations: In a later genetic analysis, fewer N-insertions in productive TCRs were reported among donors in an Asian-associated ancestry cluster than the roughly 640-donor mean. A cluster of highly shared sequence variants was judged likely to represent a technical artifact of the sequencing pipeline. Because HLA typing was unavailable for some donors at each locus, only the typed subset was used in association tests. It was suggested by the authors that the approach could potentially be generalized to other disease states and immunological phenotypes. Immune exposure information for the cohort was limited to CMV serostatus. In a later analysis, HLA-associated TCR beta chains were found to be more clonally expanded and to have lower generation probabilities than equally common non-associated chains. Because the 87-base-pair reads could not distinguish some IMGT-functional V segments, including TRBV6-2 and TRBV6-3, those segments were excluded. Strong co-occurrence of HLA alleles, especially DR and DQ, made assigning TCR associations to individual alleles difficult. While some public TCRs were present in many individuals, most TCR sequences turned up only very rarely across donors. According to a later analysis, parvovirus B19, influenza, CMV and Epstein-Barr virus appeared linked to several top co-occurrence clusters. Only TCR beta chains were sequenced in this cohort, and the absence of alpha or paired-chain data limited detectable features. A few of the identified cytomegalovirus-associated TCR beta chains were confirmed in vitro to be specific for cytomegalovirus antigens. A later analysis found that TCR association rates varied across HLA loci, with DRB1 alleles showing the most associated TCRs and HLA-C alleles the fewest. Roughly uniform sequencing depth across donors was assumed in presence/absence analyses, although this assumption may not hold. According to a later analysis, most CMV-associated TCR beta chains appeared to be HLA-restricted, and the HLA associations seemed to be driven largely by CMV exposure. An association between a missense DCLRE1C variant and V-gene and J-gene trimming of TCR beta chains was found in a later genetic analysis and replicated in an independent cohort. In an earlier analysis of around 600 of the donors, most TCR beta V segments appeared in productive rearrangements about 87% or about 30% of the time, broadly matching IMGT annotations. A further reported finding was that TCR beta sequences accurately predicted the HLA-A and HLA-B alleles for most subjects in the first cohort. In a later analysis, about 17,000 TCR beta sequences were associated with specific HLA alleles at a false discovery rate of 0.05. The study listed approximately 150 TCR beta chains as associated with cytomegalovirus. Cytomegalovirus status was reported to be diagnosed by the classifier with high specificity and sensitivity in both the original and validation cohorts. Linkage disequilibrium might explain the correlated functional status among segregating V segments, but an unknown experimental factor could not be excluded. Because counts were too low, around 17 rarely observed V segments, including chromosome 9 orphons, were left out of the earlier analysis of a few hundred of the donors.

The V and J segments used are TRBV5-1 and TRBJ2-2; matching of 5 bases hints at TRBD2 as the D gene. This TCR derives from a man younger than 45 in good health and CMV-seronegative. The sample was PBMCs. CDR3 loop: CASSFRAAGTGELFF. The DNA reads TGCGCCAGCAGCTTTCGGGCGGCGGGTACCGGGGAGCTGTTTTTT.